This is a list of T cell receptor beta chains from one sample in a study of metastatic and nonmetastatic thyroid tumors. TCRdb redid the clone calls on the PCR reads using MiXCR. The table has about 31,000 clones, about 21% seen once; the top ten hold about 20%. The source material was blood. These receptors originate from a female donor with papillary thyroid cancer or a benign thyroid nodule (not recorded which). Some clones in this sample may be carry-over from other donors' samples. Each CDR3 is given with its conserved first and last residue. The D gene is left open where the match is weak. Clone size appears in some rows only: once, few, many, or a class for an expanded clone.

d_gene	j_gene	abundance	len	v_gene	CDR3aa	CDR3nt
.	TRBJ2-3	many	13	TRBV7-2	CASSLAPVDTQYF	TGTGCCAGCAGCTTAGCGCCTGTAGATACGCAGTATTTT
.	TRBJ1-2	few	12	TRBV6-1	CASSEAGDGYTF	TGTGCCAGCAGTGAAGCGGGGGATGGCTACACCTTC
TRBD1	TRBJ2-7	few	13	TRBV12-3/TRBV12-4	CASGEDRGNEQYF	TGTGCCAGCGGGGAGGACAGGGGGAACGAGCAGTACTTC
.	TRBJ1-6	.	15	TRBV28	CASSGTGPYNSPLHF	TGTGCCAGCAGTGGGACGGGCCCCTATAATTCACCCCTCCACTTT
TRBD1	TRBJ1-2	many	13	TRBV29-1	CSVEDRGNYGYTF	TGCAGCGTTGAAGACAGGGGGAACTATGGCTACACCTTC
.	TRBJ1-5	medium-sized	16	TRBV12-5	CASALSGRDSNQPQHF	TGTGCTAGTGCCCTTTCGGGGCGAGATAGCAATCAGCCCCAGCATTTT
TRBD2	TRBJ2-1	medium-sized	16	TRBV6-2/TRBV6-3	CASSPGPGGEGDEQFF	TGTGCCAGCAGTCCCGGACCTGGGGGGGAAGGCGATGAGCAGTTCTTC
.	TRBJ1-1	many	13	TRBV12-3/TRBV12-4	CASSFPGNTEAFF	TGTGCCAGCAGTTTTCCAGGGAACACTGAAGCTTTCTTT
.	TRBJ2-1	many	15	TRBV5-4	CASSLEGRVFNEQFF	TGTGCCAGCAGCTTGGAGGGGCGGGTTTTCAATGAGCAGTTCTTC
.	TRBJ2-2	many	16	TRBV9	CASSEYGGANTGELFF	TGTGCCAGCAGCGAATACGGGGGAGCGAACACCGGGGAGCTGTTTTTT
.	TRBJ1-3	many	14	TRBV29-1	CSVGGPGSGNTIYF	TGCAGCGTGGGAGGACCGGGCTCTGGAAACACCATATATTTT
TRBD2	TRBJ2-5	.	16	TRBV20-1	CSADTSGGPRGETQYF	TGCAGTGCTGATACTAGCGGTGGGCCTCGGGGGGAGACCCAGTACTTC
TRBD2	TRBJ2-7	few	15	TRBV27	CASSPLAGGPYEQYF	TGTGCCAGCAGCCCTCTAGCGGGAGGGCCCTACGAGCAGTACTTC
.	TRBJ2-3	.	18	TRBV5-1	CASSLGLNELASTDTQYF	TGCGCCAGCAGCTTGGGACTGAACGAACTAGCTAGCACAGATACGCAGTATTTT